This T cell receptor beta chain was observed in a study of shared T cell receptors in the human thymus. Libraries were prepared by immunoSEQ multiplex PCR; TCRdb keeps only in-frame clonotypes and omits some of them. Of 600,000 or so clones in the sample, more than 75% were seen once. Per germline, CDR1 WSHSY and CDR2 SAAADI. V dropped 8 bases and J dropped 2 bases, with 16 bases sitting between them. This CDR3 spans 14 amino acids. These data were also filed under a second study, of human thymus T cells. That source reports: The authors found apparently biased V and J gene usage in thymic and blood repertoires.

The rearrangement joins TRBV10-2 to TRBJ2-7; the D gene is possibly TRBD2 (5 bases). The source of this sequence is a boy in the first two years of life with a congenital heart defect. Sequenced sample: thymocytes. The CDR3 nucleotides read TGCGCCAGCGGCCTCCGGGGTCCTCCCTACGAGCAGTACTTC. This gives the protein CASGLRGPPYEQYF.